One sample yielded the 20 T cell receptor beta chains listed below, sequenced in a study of CD8+CD57+ T cells in acquired aplastic anemia (dated by TCRdb to 2016 to 2018). The sequencer was an Illumina HiSeq 2000. Genomic DNA served as template for TCR beta VDJ combination and CDR3 sequence profiling. TCRdb reprocessed the public reads (quality trimming at Q25 with fastp, clone calling with MiXCR) and kept in-frame beta chains. A single entry per CDR3 protein holds the most common genes and DNA from its merged rows. A total of 150,000 to 200,000 distinct CDR3 sequences appear in this sample, 40% to 55% of them only once. The top ten constitute 2.5% to 3.5% of the sample. Expansion of CD8+CD57+ cells had been shown by flow cytometry in the patients chosen for sequencing. The sequenced sample was sorted CD4+, CD8+, or CD8+CD57+ T cells (not recorded which) from PBMCs. These receptors were taken from a human donor with aplastic anemia.

To note about this clonotype: At one end the junction does not follow the germline gene, possibly because of a read error. The V gene is TRBV29-1, the J gene TRBJ2-1, with 9 bases lining up with TRBD2. CDR1 and CDR2 (germline): SQVTM, ANQGSEA. This CDR3 has 14 amino acids. The CDR3 spells CSVAGTSSYNEQFF. CDR3 bases: TGCAGCGTGGCCGGGACTAGCTCCTACAATGAACAGTTCTTC.

V usage is TRBV27 and J usage is TRBJ1-4; D ambiguous. Trimming took off 11 bases at V and 3 bases at J, with 13 bases between the two ends. The CDR3 is made up of 13 amino acids. CDR1 is MNHEY, CDR2 SMNVEV, per germline (reference sequence). The CDR3 spells CAPSRRPNEKLFF. CDR3 nucleotide sequence: TGTGCCCCGTCCAGGAGGCCTAATGAAAAACTGTTTTTT.

In this sample, this clonotype turned up many times. V gene TRBV5-4 combines with J gene TRBJ2-5, with 9 bases identical to TRBD2. This CDR3 spans 14 amino acids. With 2 bases clipped from V and 5 bases from J, the junction kept 4 bases outside the gene matches. The germline V gene encodes CDR1 SGHNT and CDR2 YYREEE (reference sequence). CDR3 loop: CASSFASGAETQYF. The CDR3 nucleotides are TGTGCCAGCAGCTTCGCTAGCGGGGCTGAGACCCAGTACTTC.

A note on this clonotype: This may stem from a read error, because a much larger clone lies one nucleotide away. The gene calls are TRBV6-5 and TRBJ2-5; D remains unclear. The CDR3 consists of 14 residues. Per germline, CDR1 MNHEY and CDR2 SVGAGI. The CDR3: CASSYSNFQGTQYF. The CDR3 bases are TGTGCCAGCAGTTACTCGAACTTCCAAGGGACCCAGTACTTC.

This clonotype was found a few times. The V gene is TRBV15, the J gene TRBJ2-1; TRBD2 might be the D (6 bases). Looked up from germline, CDR1 is LNHNV and CDR2 is YYDKDF (reference sequence). Between the trimmed V and J ends, which lost 4 bases and 4 bases, there was a span of 17 bases. This CDR3 has 16 amino acids. The CDR3 protein is CATSTERAGTYNEQFF. CDR3 sequence (DNA): TGTGCCACCAGCACAGAGCGAGCGGGCACTTACAATGAGCAGTTCTTC. Filled out from reference TRBV15 and TRBJ2-1, the complete variable domain reads DAMVIQNPRYQVTQFGKPVTLSCSQTLNHNVMYWYQQKSSQAPKLLFHYYDKDFNNEADTPDNFQSRRPNTSFCFLDIRSPGLGDTAMYLCATSTERAGTYNEQFFGPGTRLTVL.

This clonotype was observed a handful of times. The V gene is TRBV19, the J gene TRBJ2-5; possible D gene TRBD2, 6 bases. Germline V gives CDR1 LNHDA, CDR2 SQIVND (reference sequence). The CDR3 spans 13 residues. Trimming cost V 8 bases and J 5 bases, with 15 bases left between them. The CDR3 is CASSAGGVETQYF. CDR3 coding DNA: TGTGCCAGTTCCGCGGGCGGGGTTGAGACCCAGTACTTC.

Ten or more counts support this clonotype. The rearrangement joins TRBV19 to TRBJ1-2; TRBD1 aligns across 9 bases. Germline V CDR1 and CDR2: LNHDA, SQIVND (reference sequence). The CDR3 covers 15 residues. V shed 5 bases and J 5 bases; nucleotides not matched to a gene: 9. DNA of the CDR3: TGTGCCAGTAGTGTAAACAGGGGGCAAGGATATGGCTACACCTTC. It specifies CASSVNRGQGYGYTF.

The genes are TRBV11-1 and TRBJ1-3, with a weak D call TRBD1 (6 bases). Germline lookup yields CDR1 SGHAT and CDR2 FQDESV (reference sequence). The CDR3 extends over 20 amino acids. V gave up 3 bases and J gave up 0 bases, with 24 bases separating them. The CDR3 sequence is CASSFPPGAGTKDSGNTIYF. CDR3 DNA: TGTGCCAGCAGCTTCCCGCCGGGGGCAGGGACCAAGGACTCTGGAAACACCATATATTTT.

The rearrangement uses TRBV29-1 and TRBJ2-3, with 10 bases lining up with TRBD1. The CDR3 runs to 14 residues. Germline V gene sequence: CDR1 SQVTM, CDR2 ANQGSEA. Trimming at V came to 4 bases and at J to 5 bases, leaving 6 bases not matched to a gene. The CDR3 is CSVVGTGAGDTQYF. The CDR3 DNA reads TGCAGCGTTGTGGGGACAGGGGCCGGAGATACGCAGTATTTT.

There are many counts of this clonotype. V gene TRBV2 combines with J gene TRBJ2-7; 9 nucleotides line up with TRBD1. The CDR3 length is 12 residues. J lost 4 bases, V lost 6 bases, and 1 base had no gene match. Per germline, CDR1 SNHLY and CDR2 FYNNEI. The CDR3 reads CASSDRGYEQYV. The CDR3 nucleotides read TGTGCCAGCAGCGACAGGGGGTACGAGCAGTACGTC.

At least ten counts were recorded for this clonotype. The CDR3 sequence: CATSEGFYEQYV. CDR3 nucleotides: TGTGCCACCTCGGAGGGTTTCTACGAGCAGTACGTC. The chain employs TRBV6-2 or TRBV6-3 and TRBJ2-7, with D possibly being TRBD2 (6 bases). CDR1 is MNHEY and CDR2 is SVGEGT in the germline V gene. V was trimmed by 10 bases and J by 3 bases, leaving 13 bases between them. The CDR3 length is 12 residues.

The chain joins TRBV7-2 to TRBJ1-1; D is possibly TRBD1 (5 bases). V shed 2 bases and J shed 2 bases, with 9 bases lying between them. This CDR3 is 14 amino acids long. CDR1 SGHTA and CDR2 FQGNSA come from the germline V gene. The CDR3 region has the DNA TGTGCCAGCAGCTTAAGCGGGGGTAACACTGAAGCTTTCTTT. The encoded protein is CASSLSGGNTEAFF.

The rearrangement joins TRBV5-1 to TRBJ1-2, with D unresolved. The CDR3 runs to 17 residues. Germline V CDR1 and CDR2: SGHRS, YFSETQ. The V and J ends lost 4 bases and 3 bases respectively, with 22 bases between them. CDR3 sequence: CASSRVVQTGWDYGYTF. As DNA, the CDR3 is TGCGCCAGCAGCAGGGTCGTCCAAACCGGGTGGGACTATGGCTACACCTTC.

The chain recombines TRBV11-2 with TRBJ2-3, with D tentatively TRBD1 (5 bases). V lost 5 bases and J lost 0, with 12 bases in between. There are 15 residues in the CDR3. Germline CDR1 reads SGHAT; CDR2 reads FQNNGV. CDR3 in amino acids: CASSRTDTSTDTQYF. The CDR3 DNA is TGTGCCAGCAGCCGCACGGACACTAGCACAGATACGCAGTATTTT.

The chain is built from TRBV9 and TRBJ1-5; D is unclear. V gave up 0 bases and J gave up 10 bases, with 14 bases separating them. The germline V gene has CDR1 SGDLS and CDR2 YYNGEE. The CDR3 spans 14 residues. CDR3 sequence reads: CASSVVPDNSPQHF. The CDR3 DNA sequence: TGTGCCAGCAGCGTAGTACCAGACAATTCACCCCAGCATTTT.

In this sample, this clonotype turned up once. J is TRBJ2-3 and V is TRBV29-1; 7 nucleotides line up with TRBD2. CDR1 is SQVTM and CDR2 is ANQGSEA in the germline V gene. There are 16 residues in the CDR3. V gave up 6 bases and J gave up 6 bases; unmatched junction bases: 18. The CDR3 loop is CSVARNQGGSLDTQYF. CDR3 DNA: TGCAGCGTCGCGCGCAACCAGGGCGGGAGTCTGGATACGCAGTATTTT.

Comment on this clonotype: Because the CDR3 is missing its conserved closing phenylalanine or tryptophan, this is likely a read error. The rearrangement uses TRBV15 and TRBJ2-3, with D possibly TRBD2 on 5 matching bases. Germline CDR1 and CDR2: LNHNV and YYDKDF (reference sequence). The CDR3 has 13 amino acids. CDR3 region: CATSREKGDTQYS. The CDR3 region has the DNA TGTGCCACCAGCAGAGAAAAGGGAGATACACAGTATTCT.

This chain uses TRBV29-1 with TRBJ1-2, with a tentative D call TRBD1 (6 bases). CDR3 length: 12 residues. Trimming removed 5 bases at V and 6 bases at J, with 13 bases between. The V gene's germline CDR1 is SQVTM and CDR2 ANQGSEA. In DNA form, the CDR3 reads TGCAGCGTTCGCGAGGGGGGGAATGGCTACACCTTC. The encoded protein is CSVREGGNGYTF. Together with reference TRBV29-1 and TRBJ1-2, the CDR3 gives the full variable domain: SAVISQKPSRDICQRGTSLTIQCQVDSQVTMMFWYRQQPGQSLTLIATANQGSEATYESGFVIDKFPISRPNLTFSTLTVSNMSPEDSSIYLCSVREGGNGYTFGSGTRLTVV.

This chain links TRBV9 with TRBJ2-7, with 9 positions matching TRBD2. CDR1 SGDLS and CDR2 YYNGEE come from the germline V gene. The CDR3 is 14 residues long. The junction had 5 bases not matched to a gene; V was cut back by 0 bases and J by 7 bases. The CDR3 region has the DNA TGTGCCAGCAGCGTAGTCGAGCTAGCGGGGGAGCAGTACTTC. Translated: CASSVVELAGEQYF.

This clonotype was seen repeatedly, ten times or more. This rearrangement joins TRBV9 to TRBJ2-1; D may match TRBD1 or TRBD2 (6 bases each). The CDR3 is 16 residues long. Germline V gene data show CDR1 as SGDLS and CDR2 as YYNGEE. V lost 0 bases and J lost 5, with 15 bases in between. The CDR3 loop reads CASSVVGGSKNNEQFF. In DNA, the CDR3 is TGTGCCAGCAGCGTAGTGGGGGGCAGTAAGAACAATGAGCAGTTCTTC.